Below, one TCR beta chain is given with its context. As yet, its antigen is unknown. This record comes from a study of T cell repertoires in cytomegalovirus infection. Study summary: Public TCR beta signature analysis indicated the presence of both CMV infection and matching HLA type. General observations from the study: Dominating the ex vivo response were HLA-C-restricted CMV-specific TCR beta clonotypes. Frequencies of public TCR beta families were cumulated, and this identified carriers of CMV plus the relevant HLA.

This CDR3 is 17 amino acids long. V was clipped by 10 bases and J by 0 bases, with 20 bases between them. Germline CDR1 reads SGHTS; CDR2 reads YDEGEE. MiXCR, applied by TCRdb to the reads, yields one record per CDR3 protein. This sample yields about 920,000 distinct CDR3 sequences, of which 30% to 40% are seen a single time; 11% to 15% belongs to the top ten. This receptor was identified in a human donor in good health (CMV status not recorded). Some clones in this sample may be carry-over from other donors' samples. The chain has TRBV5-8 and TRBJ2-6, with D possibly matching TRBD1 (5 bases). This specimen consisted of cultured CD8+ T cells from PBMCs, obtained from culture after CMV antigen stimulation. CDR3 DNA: TGTGCCTTCATAAAGCAGGGTCAGCTCTCTGGGGCCAACGTCCTGACTTTC. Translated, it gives CAFIKQGQLSGANVLTF.